This record looks at one T cell receptor (beta chain) sequence and its context. Its antigen is undetermined. Method: immunoSEQ multiplex PCR; TCRdb's copy keeps in-frame clones and lacks some. This table holds 43,000 or so clones, approximately 80% found once. The record originates from a study of PD-L1 blockade in urothelial cancer. Background on the study: Patients had been given 0 to 3 earlier chemotherapy regimens. The analyses of blood took place 3 weeks (second dose) and 6 weeks after treatment start. Study observations and caveats: More expansion of tumor-associated blood clones, seen at 3 weeks, marked durable-benefit patients.

As for time point: pretreatment peripheral blood. The source was PBMCs, collected around atezolizumab (anti-PD-L1) treatment. This TCR was sampled from a man in his 60s with urothelial cancer.

DNA for the CDR3: TGCAGCGTCCGGACAGGCGTTGATGGCTACACCTTC. This encodes CSVRTGVDGYTF. The rearrangement uses TRBV29-1 and TRBJ1-2; TRBD1 aligns across 7 bases. This CDR3 is built from 12 residues. V lost 6 bases, J lost 6 bases, and 7 bases stayed unmatched. CDR1 and CDR2 (germline): SQVTM, ANQGSEA.